This T cell receptor (beta chain) was sequenced in a study of CD8 T cells in Susac syndrome. Study-level background: Intravenous immunoglobulin alone or corticosteroids were being given to patients with Susac syndrome at blood draw, unless they were therapy-naive.

With random hexamers, roughly 0.45 to 1 ug RNA was reverse transcribed. From the immunoSEQ multiplex PCR reads, TCRdb called clonotypes with MiXCR, one entry per CDR3 protein. The data contain under 200,000 distinct CDR3 sequences, around 96% of them singletons. The CDR3 runs to 13 residues. The germline V gene encodes CDR1 LGHNA and CDR2 YSLEER. The junction had 6 bases not matched to a gene; V was cut back by 3 bases and J by 8 bases. The material sequenced was CD4+ T cells from PBMCs. The TCR originated in a human donor with Susac syndrome. The J gene is TRBJ1-2, the V gene TRBV4-3; TRBD1 matches at 7 bases. DNA of the CDR3: TGCGCCAGCAGCCAGGGTCAGGGGGACGGCTACACCTTC. As protein: CASSQGQGDGYTF.